This T cell receptor beta chain was recorded in a study of patients and donors after allogeneic stem cell transplantation (dated by TCRdb to the early 2020s). In the germline V gene, CDR1 corresponds to MGHRA and CDR2 to YSYEKL. V and J are truncated by 6 bases and 8 bases respectively, leaving an intervening sequence of 17 bases. The CDR3 numbers 15 residues from cysteine through phenylalanine. Kept here is only the CDR3 DNA, which spans 45 bases and is read in frame from base 1. The receptor library was made with RT-PCR. The sequencer listed for this sample is NextSeq 550. TCRdb's own reprocessing of the public reads used fastp at Q25 and MiXCR and kept productive beta chains. Identical CDR3 protein sequences are pooled into one entry, listed with their most common genes and DNA. Recorded for this sample are roughly 940,000 distinct CDR3 sequences; under 20% of them occurred a single time. Clones ranked in the top ten supply 6% of the sample.

Note on this clonotype: Its binding antigen is unknown. Nothing much larger sits one base from this clone, and base qualities are not available.

The rearrangement joined TRBV4-1 to TRBJ1-6; the best D guess is TRBD1, with 5 bases matching. Sequenced input: blood, either unsorted or a sorted T cell fraction (not recorded which). This TCR was sampled from a human donor who was either an allogeneic HSCT recipient or a stem cell or donor lymphocyte infusion donor (not recorded which). It is not recorded whose cells these are; they may come from a transplant donor. The sequenced DNA is TGCGCCAGCAGAATGGTGGGGCAGGGCGATTCACCCCTCCACTTT. Its protein reads: CASRMVGQGDSPLHF.